This TCR beta chain originates from a study of T cell changes during pregnancy in multiple sclerosis. Here immunoSEQ multiplex PCR was the method, and the copy in TCRdb shows in-frame clones only, minus some. The table lists about 67,000 clones, 91% of them singletons. Germline assignment: CDR1 DFQATT and CDR2 SNEGSKA (reference sequence). V was pared by 6 bases and J by 10 bases, with 15 bases between. The CDR3 consists of 11 residues. This clone appeared a single time. This receptor was obtained from a female donor with multiple sclerosis, enrolled in a pregnancy study. Specimen: peripheral blood, collected in the second trimester of pregnancy. This sequence joins TRBV20-1 and TRBJ2-5, with D perhaps matching TRBD2 (6 bases). CDR3 in amino acids: CSAPTGAVQYF. CDR3 DNA sequence: TGCAGTGCCCCCACGGGAGCGGTCCAGTACTTC.